The clone carrying this TCR beta chain is medium-sized within its sample. Its matching antigen is unknown. TCRdb re-derived calls from the 5' RACE reads in MiXCR, one entry per CDR3 protein. The sample shows around 8,100 distinct CDR3 sequences, 11% to 15% of them seen only once. Described time point: sample taken at primary tumor resection. The sample comes from a study of spatial heterogeneity in lung cancer. Study findings and constraints: Mutation tallies in tumors tracked expanded intratumoral alpha and beta TCR counts.

CDR1 is MNHEY and CDR2 is SVGEGT in the germline V gene. V was trimmed by 9 bases and J by 5 bases, leaving 17 bases between them. The CDR3 runs to 13 residues. The chain couples TRBV6-2 or TRBV6-3 to TRBJ2-7, with D possibly matching TRBD1 (6 bases). Material: lung tumor tissue, obtained at surgery. The clonotype originates from a female donor with early-stage non-small cell lung cancer. CDR3 coding DNA: TGTGCCAGTACGGGACACCTCCGCCACGAGCAGTACTTC. It yields the protein CASTGHLRHEQYF.